The 14 T cell receptor beta chains listed next were all sequenced from one sample in a study of OX40 agonist ivuxolimab in advanced cancers. TCRdb's table, derived via immunoSEQ multiplex PCR, lists solely in-frame clones and lacks some. This sample has tens of thousands of clones, with around 85% found just once. The sequences come from CD4+ or CD8+ T cells sorted from blood, collected in a trial of the OX40 agonist ivuxolimab. The receptors derive from an adult with an advanced solid tumor such as melanoma, head and neck, liver or kidney cancer.

The chain carries TRBV6-4 and TRBJ1-4; 8 bases align to TRBD1. Trimming at V came to 3 bases and at J to 0 bases, leaving 9 bases not matched to a gene. The CDR3 has 18 amino acids. CDR1 and CDR2 (germline): MRHNA, SNTAGT. CDR3 in DNA: TGTGCCAGCAGTGATTGGCTAGGACAGGGCCCAACTAATGAAAAACTGTTTTTT. It specifies CASSDWLGQGPTNEKLFF.

The chain has TRBV5-5 and TRBJ1-1; perhaps TRBD1 as D (5 bases). The germline V and J ends were trimmed by 2 bases and 1 base, with 6 bases remaining between them. The length of the CDR3 is 13 residues. Looked up from germline, CDR1 is SGHKS and CDR2 is YYEKEE (reference sequence). The CDR3 sequence: CASSFQGNTEAFF. The CDR3 DNA is TGTGCCAGCAGCTTTCAGGGGAACACTGAAGCTTTCTTT.

This clone appeared once. V usage is TRBV11-3 and J usage is TRBJ2-7; TRBD2 matches 13 bases. This CDR3 region has 16 residues. The germline V gene encodes CDR1 SGHNT and CDR2 YENEEA. The V gene end was trimmed by 5 bases and the J gene end by 7 bases; junction bases not matched to a gene: 11. The CDR3 region is CASSRAGLAGSGEQYF. CDR3 coding DNA: TGTGCCAGCAGCCGCGCGGGACTAGCGGGGTCCGGGGAGCAGTACTTC.

The table lists this clone with a few counts. The V gene is TRBV30, the J gene TRBJ2-7; perhaps TRBD2 as D (6 bases). CDR1 and CDR2 from the germline V gene are GTSNPN and SVGIG (reference sequence). Trimming stripped 0 bases from V and 0 bases from J, with 15 bases between. CDR3 size: 16 residues. CDR3 residues: CAWSVYGRDDSYEQYF. The CDR3 DNA reads as TGTGCCTGGAGTGTCTACGGGCGGGATGACTCCTACGAGCAGTACTTC.

V is TRBV29-1 and J is TRBJ2-2; weak D call: TRBD2 (5 bases). The length of the CDR3 is 14 residues. Trimming stripped 0 bases from V and 4 bases from J, with 9 bases between. CDR1 and CDR2 from the germline V gene are SQVTM and ANQGSEA. The CDR3 protein is CSVEEVGGTGELFF. CDR3 DNA sequence: TGCAGCGTTGAAGAGGTCGGAGGCACCGGGGAGCTGTTTTTT.

The rearrangement links TRBV4-3 to TRBJ1-2; tentative D call: TRBD1 (5 bases). Trimming left V 0 bases short and J 4 bases short, with 12 bases between. CDR3 length: 15 amino acids. Germline-derived CDR1 and CDR2 are LGHNA and YSLEER. The CDR3 protein is CASSQDYGGSYGYTF. CDR3 in DNA: TGCGCCAGCAGCCAAGATTACGGGGGTTCCTATGGCTACACCTTC.

The chain uses TRBV5-6 and TRBJ1-2, with 8 bases lining up with TRBD1. Germline CDR1 and CDR2: SGHDT and YYEEEE. There are 16 residues in the CDR3. The V gene end was trimmed by 2 bases and the J gene end by 1 base; junction bases not matched to a gene: 7. CDR3 in DNA: TGTGCCAGCAGCTTCTCCGGGACAGGCCGTAACTATGGCTACACCTTC. Amino acid sequence: CASSFSGTGRNYGYTF.

This clone was found once. The chain has TRBV7-2 and TRBJ1-1; D might be TRBD1 (5 bases). The CDR3 is 14 amino acids. The germline V and J ends were trimmed by 6 bases and 3 bases, with 14 bases remaining between them. Germline assignment: CDR1 SGHTA and CDR2 FQGNSA. CDR3 residues: CASSFRVRDTEAFF. In DNA, the CDR3 is TGTGCCAGCAGTTTCAGGGTCCGGGACACTGAAGCTTTCTTT.

CDR3 protein: CASQQDPNTEAFF. The DNA for the CDR3 is TGTGCCAGTCAACAGGACCCGAACACTGAAGCTTTCTTT. The chain is built from TRBV19 and TRBJ1-1, with D possibly being TRBD1 (5 bases). With 8 bases removed from V and 1 base from J, the gap between germline ends came to 11 bases. This CDR3 contains 13 residues. Germline-derived CDR1 and CDR2 are LNHDA and SQIVND (reference sequence). The whole variable domain, remainder taken from reference TRBV19 and TRBJ1-1, is DGGITQSPKYLFRKEGQNVTLSCEQNLNHDAMYWYRQDPGQGLRLIYYSQIVNDFQKGDIAEGYSVSREKKESFPLTVTSAQKNPTAFYLCASQQDPNTEAFFGQGTRLTVV.

The chain combines TRBV19 with TRBJ2-5; a possible D gene is TRBD1 (6 bases). Trimming shortened V by 9 bases and J by 5 bases, and 16 bases separated the two germline ends. Per the germline V gene, CDR1 is LNHDA and CDR2 is SQIVND (reference sequence). The CDR3 has 13 residues. The CDR3 protein is CASAAGVRETQYF. CDR3 DNA: TGTGCCAGCGCTGCAGGGGTTCGGGAGACCCAGTACTTC.

The table lists this clone with a count of one. The rearrangement links TRBV5-1 to TRBJ2-3; D remains ambiguous. Germline loops: CDR1 SGHRS, CDR2 YFSETQ. This CDR3 is 16 amino acids long. V gave up 3 bases and J gave up 0 bases, with 14 bases separating them. CDR3 sequence: CASSSAAISSTDTQYF. In nucleotides, the CDR3 is TGCGCCAGCAGCTCTGCGGCCATCAGTAGCACAGATACGCAGTATTTT.

The V and J genes are TRBV5-1 and TRBJ2-3; 10 nucleotides line up with TRBD2. The CDR3 has 16 amino acids. Germline V CDR1 and CDR2: SGHRS, YFSETQ. The V segment lost 0 bases and the J segment 3 bases; nucleotides outside the gene matches: 4. This chain's CDR3 is CASSLEKREGTDTQYF. In DNA, the CDR3 is TGCGCCAGCAGCTTGGAAAAGCGGGAGGGAACAGATACGCAGTATTTT.

As DNA, the CDR3 is TGTGCCAGCAGGAACACCTACTACGAGCAGTACTTC. Translation gives CASRNTYYEQYF. This sequence joins TRBV27 and TRBJ2-7; unclear D gene. Germline V gene sequence: CDR1 MNHEY, CDR2 SMNVEV (reference sequence). V was cut by 6 bases and J by 3 bases, with 9 bases left in between. The CDR3 has 12 residues.

The chain uses TRBV27 and TRBJ1-4, with D perhaps matching TRBD1 (6 bases). This CDR3 has 14 residues. Trimming took 5 bases from V and 8 from J, leaving 15 bases between them. Germline V CDR1 and CDR2: MNHEY, SMNVEV (reference sequence). The CDR3 loop reads CASSNHREGEKLFF. For the CDR3, the DNA is TGTGCCAGCAGTAATCACAGGGAAGGGGAAAAACTGTTTTTT.